This TCR beta chain was found in a study of cytomegalovirus exposure and HLA in healthy donors. Study outcomes and limitations: As confirmed in vitro, a few CMV-associated chains were specific for CMV antigens. Subsequent analysis showed first-cohort TCR clusters tending to co-occur in over a hundred validation repertoires. The study recorded over 150 TCR beta chains that were cytomegalovirus-associated.

The V and J ends lost 5 bases and 3 bases, in that order; junction bases with no gene match: 7. This CDR3 spans 14 amino acids. The germline CDR1 and CDR2 sequences are SGHVS and FQNEAQ. Sequencing used immunoSEQ multiplex PCR; TCRdb keeps in-frame clones, though not all of them. The table has around 190,000 clones, 85% seen once. On this clone itself: Its target is unknown.

This clonotype was obtained from a young man in good health and CMV-seropositive. The gene calls are TRBV7-8 and TRBJ2-7, with 7 bases identical to TRBD1. The sequenced material came from PBMCs. The CDR3 bases are TGTGCCAGCAGCCCACCCCGGGACAGCTACGAGCAGTACTTC. Protein sequence: CASSPPRDSYEQYF.